The T cell receptor (beta chain) under discussion was sequenced for a study of cytomegalovirus exposure and HLA in healthy donors. V gave up 8 bases and J gave up 3 bases; unmatched junction bases: 12. Germline CDR1 and CDR2: MNHEY and SVGAGI. The CDR3 spans 15 residues. PCR was performed using 60 Vbeta and 13 Jbeta primers. TCRdb's copy holds only in-frame clones and misses some; the assay was immunoSEQ multiplex PCR. The top ten clones hold around 1.9% of a sample with fewer than 200,000 clones, roughly 78% of them seen once. V usage is TRBV6-5 and J usage is TRBJ2-7; TRBD2 aligns across 8 bases. Sequencing was performed on PBMCs. This TCR was recovered from a middle-aged man in good health and CMV-seronegative. CDR3 region: CASRRGGAGGYEQYF. The CDR3 nucleotides are TGTGCCAGCCGTCGCGGAGGGGCGGGAGGCTACGAGCAGTACTTC.